This TCR beta chain came from a study of human T cells and chemical hapten exposure. Study at large: Patients received weekly diphenylcyclopropenone doses to the scalp throughout the approximately 25-week study.

This clonotype has ten or more counts. Its antigen is undetermined. Per the germline V gene, CDR1 is LGHDT and CDR2 is YNNKEL (reference sequence). Deletions cut 3 bases from V and 7 bases from J, with 16 bases between. The CDR3 has 14 amino acids. Broader study findings: TCRs exceeding 1 in 1000 frequency stayed unchanged with DPC sensitization.

Within the library, unique molecular identifiers were attached to each individual cDNA molecule. From the RACE reads, TCRdb called clonotypes with MiXCR, one entry per CDR3 protein. The sample holds 150,000 to 200,000 distinct CDR3 sequences; around a quarter are singletons and the top ten take around 1.9%. Time point denoted: patch test 3, about 24 weeks after DPC sensitization. Noted treatment: therapeutic diphenylcyclopropenone sensitization with weekly scalp DPC. Blood, whole and unfractionated, served as the source for total RNA extraction. Specimen: whole blood, collected in connection with sensitization to the hapten diphenylcyclopropenone (DPC). The chain couples TRBV3-1 to TRBJ2-7, with a possible D match to TRBD2 (5 bases). The TCR comes from a woman aged 18-29 years with alopecia areata. Some clones in this sample may be carry-over from other donors' samples. In DNA, the CDR3 is TGTGCCAGCAGCCACCAGAGGGAGTTTGGGGAGCAGTACTTC. Protein sequence: CASSHQREFGEQYF.